A selection of T cell receptor beta chains follows, all from one sample in a study of blood T cell repertoires in COVID-19. Data came from immunoSEQ multiplex PCR; TCRdb stores just in-frame clones and leaves some out. The sample includes approximately 210,000 clones, about 83% seen only once; the top ten take about 7.3%. Material for sequencing was peripheral blood. The source of these receptors is a woman between 50 and 59 years old with active or convalescent COVID-19. CDR3s include the opening cysteine and the closing phenylalanine or tryptophan. The order of the fields is D gene, V gene, J gene, clone size, CDR3 protein, CDR3 DNA. A D gene is named only where the DNA matches it firmly. Clone size appears in some rows only: once, few, many, or a class for an expanded clone.

D gene: TRBD1; V gene: TRBV4-1; J gene: TRBJ2-7; clone size: NA; CDR3 protein: CASSQAGTGLYEQYF; CDR3 DNA: TGCGCCAGCAGCCAAGCGGGGACAGGCCTCTACGAGCAGTACTTC
D gene: TRBD1; V gene: TRBV24-1; J gene: TRBJ1-4; clone size: few; CDR3 protein: CATSDGSGTGNEKLFF; CDR3 DNA: TGTGCCACCAGTGATGGGTCCGGGACAGGGAACGAAAAACTGTTTTTT
D gene: NA; V gene: TRBV28; J gene: TRBJ1-5; clone size: NA; CDR3 protein: CASTDRNQPQHF; CDR3 DNA: TGTGCCAGCACCGACAGGAATCAGCCCCAGCATTTT
D gene: NA; V gene: TRBV6-5; J gene: TRBJ2-6; clone size: NA; CDR3 protein: CASSLGSSGANVLTF; CDR3 DNA: TGTGCCAGCAGTCTAGGTTCTTCCGGGGCCAACGTCCTGACTTTC
D gene: TRBD1; V gene: TRBV18; J gene: TRBJ1-6; clone size: NA; CDR3 protein: CASSPTGDYNSPLHF; CDR3 DNA: TGTGCCAGCTCCCCCACAGGGGACTATAATTCACCCCTCCACTTT
D gene: NA; V gene: TRBV3-1/TRBV3-2; J gene: TRBJ1-1; clone size: NA; CDR3 protein: CASSQIDVAFF; CDR3 DNA: TGTGCCAGCAGCCAGATAGATGTAGCTTTCTTT
D gene: TRBD1; V gene: TRBV7-2; J gene: TRBJ1-6; clone size: NA; CDR3 protein: CASSFGTAGPPLHF; CDR3 DNA: TGTGCCAGCAGCTTCGGGACAGCAGGCCCACCCCTCCACTTT
D gene: TRBD1; V gene: TRBV18; J gene: TRBJ1-1; clone size: NA; CDR3 protein: CASSPFGTGGGNTEAFF; CDR3 DNA: TGTGCCAGCTCACCTTTTGGTACAGGGGGTGGGAACACTGAAGCTTTCTTT
D gene: NA; V gene: TRBV28; J gene: TRBJ2-1; clone size: few; CDR3 protein: CASSLFRNGPDEQFF; CDR3 DNA: TGTGCCAGCAGTTTATTCAGGAATGGGCCTGATGAGCAGTTCTTC
D gene: NA; V gene: TRBV6-5; J gene: TRBJ1-2; clone size: NA; CDR3 protein: CASSYSLASGIYGYTF; CDR3 DNA: TGTGCCAGCAGTTACTCACTTGCTTCGGGAATATATGGCTACACCTTC
D gene: TRBD1; V gene: TRBV27; J gene: TRBJ1-4; clone size: NA; CDR3 protein: CASSRDRYKKLFF; CDR3 DNA: TGTGCCAGCAGTCGGGACAGGTATAAAAAACTGTTTTTT
D gene: NA; V gene: TRBV11-2; J gene: TRBJ2-6; clone size: NA; CDR3 protein: CASSYTSSGANVLTF; CDR3 DNA: TGTGCCAGCAGTTACACTAGCTCTGGGGCCAACGTCCTGACTTTC
D gene: TRBD1; V gene: TRBV5-6; J gene: TRBJ2-2; clone size: NA; CDR3 protein: CASSETGANTGELFF; CDR3 DNA: TGTGCCAGCAGCGAGACAGGGGCGAACACCGGGGAGCTGTTTTTT
D gene: TRBD1; V gene: TRBV5-1; J gene: TRBJ1-2; clone size: NA; CDR3 protein: CASSPRTGGFYGYTF; CDR3 DNA: TGCGCCAGCAGCCCGCGGACAGGGGGTTTCTATGGCTACACCTTC
D gene: NA; V gene: TRBV14; J gene: TRBJ1-1; clone size: few; CDR3 protein: CASSQVTGQNTEAFF; CDR3 DNA: TGTGCCAGCAGCCAAGTCACAGGGCAGAACACTGAAGCTTTCTTT
D gene: TRBD1; V gene: TRBV5-1; J gene: TRBJ2-4; clone size: NA; CDR3 protein: CASSSHPATQGENIQYF; CDR3 DNA: TGCGCCAGCAGCTCCCACCCGGCCACACAGGGGGAAAACATTCAGTACTTC
D gene: NA; V gene: TRBV11-2; J gene: TRBJ2-7; clone size: NA; CDR3 protein: CASSLEQGKSYEQYF; CDR3 DNA: TGTGCCAGCAGCTTAGAGCAGGGGAAGTCCTACGAGCAGTACTTC
D gene: TRBD2; V gene: TRBV2; J gene: TRBJ2-3; clone size: NA; CDR3 protein: CASSELAGEDTQYF; CDR3 DNA: TGTGCCAGCAGTGAACTAGCGGGGGAGGATACGCAGTATTTT
D gene: NA; V gene: TRBV28; J gene: TRBJ1-4; clone size: few; CDR3 protein: CASSSQGQVNEKLFF; CDR3 DNA: TGTGCCAGCAGTTCTCAGGGTCAAGTGAATGAAAAACTGTTTTTT
D gene: NA; V gene: TRBV28; J gene: TRBJ1-5; clone size: NA; CDR3 protein: CASSFFTGGLSSNQPQHF; CDR3 DNA: TGTGCCAGCAGTTTTTTTACAGGCGGCTTATCTAGCAATCAGCCCCAGCATTTT
D gene: NA; V gene: TRBV28; J gene: TRBJ1-4; clone size: NA; CDR3 protein: CASSLVRGTPNEKLFF; CDR3 DNA: TGTGCCAGCAGTCTCGTCAGAGGGACACCGAATGAAAAACTGTTTTTT
D gene: NA; V gene: TRBV2; J gene: TRBJ1-4; clone size: NA; CDR3 protein: CASNEIFRGKLFF; CDR3 DNA: TGTGCCAGCAATGAGATCTTTCGGGGAAAACTGTTTTTT
D gene: TRBD1; V gene: TRBV19; J gene: TRBJ1-5; clone size: NA; CDR3 protein: CASRDRGLQPQHF; CDR3 DNA: TGTGCCAGTCGGGACAGGGGGCTACAGCCCCAGCATTTT
D gene: NA; V gene: TRBV6-6; J gene: TRBJ1-4; clone size: NA; CDR3 protein: CASSSGGSRGEKLFF; CDR3 DNA: TGTGCCAGCAGTTCCGGAGGCAGTAGAGGTGAAAAACTGTTTTTT
D gene: TRBD1; V gene: TRBV5-1; J gene: TRBJ1-3; clone size: once; CDR3 protein: CASSVDRLEGNTIYF; CDR3 DNA: TGCGCCAGCAGCGTGGACAGGCTGGAGGGAAACACCATATATTTT
D gene: NA; V gene: TRBV6-4; J gene: TRBJ1-5; clone size: NA; CDR3 protein: CASSVPLRAYQPQHF; CDR3 DNA: TGTGCCAGCAGTGTACCTTTGCGGGCCTATCAGCCCCAGCATTTT
D gene: TRBD2; V gene: TRBV5-6; J gene: TRBJ2-1; clone size: once; CDR3 protein: CASSLGNLAGGSSFREQFF; CDR3 DNA: TGTGCCAGCAGCTTAGGTAACCTAGCGGGGGGGTCCTCCTTCCGAGAGCAGTTCTTC